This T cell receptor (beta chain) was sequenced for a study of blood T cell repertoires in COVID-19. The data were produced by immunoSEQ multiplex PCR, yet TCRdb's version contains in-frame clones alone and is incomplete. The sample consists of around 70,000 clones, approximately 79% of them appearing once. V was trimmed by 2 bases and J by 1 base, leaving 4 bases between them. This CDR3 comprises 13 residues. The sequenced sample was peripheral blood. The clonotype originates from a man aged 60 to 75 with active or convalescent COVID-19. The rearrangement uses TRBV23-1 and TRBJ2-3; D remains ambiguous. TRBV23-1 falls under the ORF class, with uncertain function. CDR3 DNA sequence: TGCGCCAGCAGTCAAGGAGGCACAGATACGCAGTATTTT. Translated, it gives CASSQGGTDTQYF.